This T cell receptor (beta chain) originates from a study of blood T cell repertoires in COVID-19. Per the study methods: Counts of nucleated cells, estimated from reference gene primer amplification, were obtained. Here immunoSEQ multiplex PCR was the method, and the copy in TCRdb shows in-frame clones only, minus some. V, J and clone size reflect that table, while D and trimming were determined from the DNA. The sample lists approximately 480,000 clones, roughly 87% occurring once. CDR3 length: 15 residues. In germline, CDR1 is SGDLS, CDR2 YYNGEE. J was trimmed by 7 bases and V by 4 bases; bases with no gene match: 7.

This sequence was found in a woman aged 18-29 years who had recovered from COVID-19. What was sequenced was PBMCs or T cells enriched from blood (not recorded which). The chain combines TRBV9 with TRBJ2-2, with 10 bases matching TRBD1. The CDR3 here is CASSPGTGVFGELFF. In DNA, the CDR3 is TGTGCCAGCAGCCCTGGGACAGGGGTGTTCGGGGAGCTGTTTTTT.